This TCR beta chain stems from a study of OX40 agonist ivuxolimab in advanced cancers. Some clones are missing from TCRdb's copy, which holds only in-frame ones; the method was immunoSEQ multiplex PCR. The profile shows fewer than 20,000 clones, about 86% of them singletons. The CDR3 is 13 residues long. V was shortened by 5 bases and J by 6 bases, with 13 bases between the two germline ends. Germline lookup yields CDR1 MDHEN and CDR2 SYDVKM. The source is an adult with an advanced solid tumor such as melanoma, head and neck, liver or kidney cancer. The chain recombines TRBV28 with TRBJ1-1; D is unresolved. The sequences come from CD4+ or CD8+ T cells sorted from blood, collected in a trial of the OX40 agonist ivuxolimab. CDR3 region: CASSTRVRAEAFF. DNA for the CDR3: TGTGCCAGCAGTACGAGGGTCCGGGCTGAAGCTTTCTTT.